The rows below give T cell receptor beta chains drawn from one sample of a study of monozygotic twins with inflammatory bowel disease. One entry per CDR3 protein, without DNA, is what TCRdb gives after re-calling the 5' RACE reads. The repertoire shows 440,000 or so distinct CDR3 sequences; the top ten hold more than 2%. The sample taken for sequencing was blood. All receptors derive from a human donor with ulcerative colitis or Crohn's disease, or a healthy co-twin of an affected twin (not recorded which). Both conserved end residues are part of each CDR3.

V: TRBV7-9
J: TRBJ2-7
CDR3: CASSSNPGGEQYF

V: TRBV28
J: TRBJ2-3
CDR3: CASSPRQGVTDTQYF

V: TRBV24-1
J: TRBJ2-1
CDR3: CATSGNRGPSNEQFF

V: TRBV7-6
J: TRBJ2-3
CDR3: CASREHFSTDTQYF

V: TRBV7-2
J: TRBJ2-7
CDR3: CTSGNLYEQYF

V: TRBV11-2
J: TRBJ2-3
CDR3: CASSSLGPLTQYF

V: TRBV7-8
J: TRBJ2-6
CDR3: CASSLAEGALGANVLTF

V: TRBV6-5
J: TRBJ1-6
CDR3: CASSYRSSPLHF

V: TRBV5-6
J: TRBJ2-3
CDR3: CASSLERVGNTQYF

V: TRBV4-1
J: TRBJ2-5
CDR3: CASSQDVSQETQYF

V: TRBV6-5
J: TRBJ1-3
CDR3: CASSSQNPSGNTIYF

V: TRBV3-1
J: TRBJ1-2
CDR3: CASSQTPTGDYYGYTF

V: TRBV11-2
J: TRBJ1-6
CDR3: CASSPWTGNSPLHF

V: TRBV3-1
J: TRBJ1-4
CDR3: CASSQAGKEYEKLFF

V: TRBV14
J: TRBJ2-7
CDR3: CASSQVRQGEQYF